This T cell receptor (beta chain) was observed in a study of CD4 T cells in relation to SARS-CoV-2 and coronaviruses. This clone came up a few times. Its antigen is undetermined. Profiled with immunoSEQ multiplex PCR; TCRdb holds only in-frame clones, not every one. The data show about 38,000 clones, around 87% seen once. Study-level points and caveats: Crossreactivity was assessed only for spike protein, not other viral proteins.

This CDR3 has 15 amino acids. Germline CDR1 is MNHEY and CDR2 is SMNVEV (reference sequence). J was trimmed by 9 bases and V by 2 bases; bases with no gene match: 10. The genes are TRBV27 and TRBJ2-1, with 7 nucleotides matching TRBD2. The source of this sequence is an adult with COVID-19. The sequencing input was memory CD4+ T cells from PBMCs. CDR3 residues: CASSLVAGVWGEQFF. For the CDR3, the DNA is TGTGCCAGCAGTTTAGTGGCGGGGGTTTGGGGTGAGCAGTTCTTC.